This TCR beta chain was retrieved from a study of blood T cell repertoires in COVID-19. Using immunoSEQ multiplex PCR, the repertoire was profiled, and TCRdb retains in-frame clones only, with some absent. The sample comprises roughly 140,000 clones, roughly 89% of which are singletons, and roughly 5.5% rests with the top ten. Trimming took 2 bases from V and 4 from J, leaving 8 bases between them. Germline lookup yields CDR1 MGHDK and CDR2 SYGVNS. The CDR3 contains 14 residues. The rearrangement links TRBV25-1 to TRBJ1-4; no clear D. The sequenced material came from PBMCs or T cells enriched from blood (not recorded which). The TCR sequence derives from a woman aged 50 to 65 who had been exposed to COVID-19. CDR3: CASSEVAFNEKLFF. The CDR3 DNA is TGTGCCAGCAGTGAAGTGGCTTTTAATGAAAAACTGTTTTTT.